Sequencing of this TCR beta chain was carried out in a study of T cell changes during pregnancy in multiple sclerosis. This CDR3 has 14 amino acids. CDR1 SGHRS and CDR2 YFSETQ come from the germline V gene. V lost 1 base to trimming and J lost 6 bases; unmatched junction nucleotides: 7. Only in-frame clones appear in the TCRdb table, and some are missing; sequencing was by immunoSEQ multiplex PCR. In the table there are 70,000 or so clones, just over 90% of which are singletons. This chain links TRBV5-1 with TRBJ2-7, with 7 bases lining up with TRBD2. This sequence was found in a female donor with multiple sclerosis, enrolled in a pregnancy study. This specimen was CD4+ T cells from peripheral blood mononuclear cells, taken before pregnancy. CDR3 protein: CASSLFREGGEQYF. The CDR3 DNA is TGCGCCAGCAGCTTGTTCAGGGAGGGCGGCGAGCAGTACTTC.